This is a list of T cell receptor beta chains from one sample in a study of blood T cell repertoires in COVID-19. Using immunoSEQ multiplex PCR, the repertoire was profiled, and TCRdb retains in-frame clones only, with some absent. The table lists over 150,000 clones, approximately 85% of them singletons. Sequencing used peripheral blood. The receptors stem from a man aged 55-75 years with COVID-19, enrolled during active disease. The CDR3 runs from the conserved cysteine through the conserved F or W. A D gene is named only where the DNA matches it firmly. Where a row states a size, it is once, few, many or the class of an expanded clone; other rows omit it.

d_call	v_call	j_call	clone_size	cdr3_nt	cdr3_aa
-	TRBV11-2	TRBJ2-4	-	TGTGCCAGCAGCTTAGTACGGGGGAAAAACATTCAGTACTTC	CASSLVRGKNIQYF
TRBD1	TRBV6-6	TRBJ1-2	-	TGTGCCAGCAGTTTCAGGTCAGGGACAGCTTGGGGCTACACCTTC	CASSFRSGTAWGYTF
-	TRBV6-2/TRBV6-3	TRBJ1-1	-	TGTGCCAGCAGTTACCATGCGGTTGAAGCTTTCTTT	CASSYHAVEAFF
TRBD1	TRBV7-9	TRBJ1-4	-	TGTGCCAGCCGTCCCTACCGGGACAGGAATGAAAAACTGTTTTTT	CASRPYRDRNEKLFF
-	TRBV6-5	TRBJ1-5	-	TGTGCCAGCAGGGGGGCGGATAGCAATCAGCCCCAGCATTTT	CASRGADSNQPQHF
-	TRBV19	TRBJ1-2	few	TGTGCCAGTAGTGTATTAAACTATGGCTACACCTTC	CASSVLNYGYTF
TRBD1	TRBV28	TRBJ1-1	-	TGTGCCAGCAGGCCTACCGGGACAGGGGGCTATGCAGCTTTCTTT	CASRPTGTGGYAAFF
-	TRBV9	TRBJ2-3	-	TGTGCCAGCAGCGTCCTGCAGTCAGATACGCAGTATTTT	CASSVLQSDTQYF
TRBD1	TRBV11-2	TRBJ1-4	-	TGTGCCAGCAGCTTAGGACAGGGCTTGAATGGGGGACTGTTTTTT	CASSLGQGLNGGLFF
TRBD1	TRBV27	TRBJ1-6	-	TGTGCCAGCAGCCGGACAGGCCGCTCCTATAATTCACCCCTCCACTTT	CASSRTGRSYNSPLHF
TRBD2	TRBV6-2/TRBV6-3	TRBJ2-1	-	TGTGCCAGCAGTTTACCGGGACTAGCGGGAGTTGAGCAGTTCTTC	CASSLPGLAGVEQFF
TRBD1	TRBV18	TRBJ2-5	-	TGTGCCAGCTCACCGGGACAGGGGTGGGAGACCCAGTACTTC	CASSPGQGWETQYF
-	TRBV7-8	TRBJ2-7	once	TGTGCCAGCGAACTGGGGGGGCCACCCTACGAGCAGTACTTC	CASELGGPPYEQYF
TRBD1	TRBV24-1	TRBJ1-1	-	TGTGCCACCAGTGGTACCGGGACAGGGGCCTCGAACACTGAAGCTTTCTTT	CATSGTGTGASNTEAFF
TRBD1	TRBV2	TRBJ1-4	-	TGTGCCAGCAGACCATCTTGGACAGGGGGCAAAAAACTGTTTTTT	CASRPSWTGGKKLFF
TRBD2	TRBV27	TRBJ2-2	-	TGTGCCAGCAGTCCCAGCGGGACTTACACCGGGGAGCTGTTTTTT	CASSPSGTYTGELFF
-	TRBV7-5	TRBJ1-4	few	TGTGCCAGAAGCTTAATCTCGGGACAAGGTGAAAAACTGTTTTTT	CARSLISGQGEKLFF
-	TRBV24-1	TRBJ2-3	-	TGTGCCACCTCCTTTACAGATACGCAGTATTTT	CATSFTDTQYF
TRBD2	TRBV24-1	TRBJ2-5	-	TGTGCCACCAGTGAAACTAGCGGGCAGCAAGAGACCCAGTACTTC	CATSETSGQQETQYF
-	TRBV29-1	TRBJ2-7	-	TGCAGCGTTGGGCGACAAACAGGGATTGGGGTCCTCTACGAGCAGTACTTC	CSVGRQTGIGVLYEQYF
-	TRBV5-1	TRBJ1-2	few	TGCGCCAGCAGCCCCCACCTGCAGGAAAACTATGGCTACACCTTC	CASSPHLQENYGYTF
-	TRBV6-6	TRBJ1-5	-	TGTGCCAGCAGTACGACCTTGGAGTCGCCCCAGCATTTT	CASSTTLESPQHF
TRBD1	TRBV6-2/TRBV6-3	TRBJ1-6	-	TGTGCCAGCAGTTTGGGGACAGGGGCCGTTTATCCGAATTCACCCCTCCACTTT	CASSLGTGAVYPNSPLHF
TRBD1	TRBV6-5	TRBJ1-4	few	TGTGCCAGCAGTCTACAGGGGGCAACTAATGAAAAACTGTTTTTT	CASSLQGATNEKLFF
-	TRBV5-4	TRBJ1-1	-	TGTGCCAGCAGCTTGGAAACAGGGCACACTGAAGCTTTCTTT	CASSLETGHTEAFF
-	TRBV14	TRBJ1-1	-	TGTGCCAGCAGACACCCCAACACTGAAGCTTTCTTT	CASRHPNTEAFF
TRBD1	TRBV28	TRBJ2-7	-	TGTGCCAGCAATGGACAGGGGGCCGACTACGAGCAGTACTTC	CASNGQGADYEQYF
-	TRBV6-5	TRBJ1-5	-	TGTGCCAGCAGCGGGGGGGGCCATCAGCCCCAGCATTTT	CASSGGGHQPQHF
TRBD1	TRBV7-9	TRBJ1-6	-	TGTGCCAGCAGCTTAGTTAGAGGACCCGGGACAGGGGGACGGTCACCCCTCCACTTT	CASSLVRGPGTGGRSPLHF
-	TRBV3-1/TRBV3-2	TRBJ1-6	-	TGTGCCAGCAGCTCCAGGGGCGCGGGCTATAATTCACCCCTCCACTTT	CASSSRGAGYNSPLHF
TRBD1	TRBV25-1	TRBJ2-1	once	TGTGCCAGCAGTGAATACCTCGGGGGTGACAGGGGCTACAATGAGCAGTTCTTC	CASSEYLGGDRGYNEQFF
-	TRBV19	TRBJ1-2	-	TGTGCCAGTAGTAGTTCTGGGTGGGCGGCGGGCGTCTATGGCTACACCTTC	CASSSSGWAAGVYGYTF